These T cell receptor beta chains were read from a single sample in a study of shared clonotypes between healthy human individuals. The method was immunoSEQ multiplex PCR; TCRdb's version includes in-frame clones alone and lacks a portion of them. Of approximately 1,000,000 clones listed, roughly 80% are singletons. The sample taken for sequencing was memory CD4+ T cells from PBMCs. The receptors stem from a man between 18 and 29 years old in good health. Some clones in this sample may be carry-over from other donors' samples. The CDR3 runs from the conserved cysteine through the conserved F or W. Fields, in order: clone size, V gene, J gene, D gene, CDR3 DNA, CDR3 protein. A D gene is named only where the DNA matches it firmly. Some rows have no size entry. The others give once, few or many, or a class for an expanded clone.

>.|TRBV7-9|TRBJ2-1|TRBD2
TGTGCCAGCAGCCCCCTCGGGGCGGGAGCCGAGAATGAGCAGTTCTTC
CASSPLGAGAENEQFF
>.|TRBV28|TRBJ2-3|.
TGTGCCACCCCAGACGAGCTCGTAACTAGCACAGATACGCAGTATTTT
CATPDELVTSTDTQYF
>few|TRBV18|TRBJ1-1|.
TGTGCCAGCTCACCACAGGTTATGAACACTGAAGCTTTCTTT
CASSPQVMNTEAFF
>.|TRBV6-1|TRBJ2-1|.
TGTGCCAGCAGTGAAAACAGTGGGCCGTTCTTC
CASSENSGPFF
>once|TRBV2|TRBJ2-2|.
TGTGCCAGCAAACGGACAGCGAACACCGGGGAGCTGTTTTTT
CASKRTANTGELFF
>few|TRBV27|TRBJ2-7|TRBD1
TGTGCCAGCAGTGCGCAGACAGGGGCTTACGGCGAGCAGTACTTC
CASSAQTGAYGEQYF
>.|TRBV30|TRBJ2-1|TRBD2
TGTGCCTGGAAGACTAGCGGGAGGGTGGGGTCCCAGTTCTTC
CAWKTSGRVGSQFF
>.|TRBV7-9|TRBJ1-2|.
TGTGCCAGCAGCTACGACGTGAAAGCGGGCGGCTACACCTTC
CASSYDVKAGGYTF
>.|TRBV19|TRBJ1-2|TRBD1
TGTGCCAGTAGCCAGGGACAGGCCAGTGGCTACACCTTC
CASSQGQASGYTF
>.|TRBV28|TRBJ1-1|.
TGTGCCAGCAGTCGGACTGGGATCGGGGACACTGAAGCTTTCTTT
CASSRTGIGDTEAFF
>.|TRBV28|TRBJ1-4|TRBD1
TGTGCCAGCAGTCCACCGGGACAGGGTAGTGAAAAACTGTTTTTT
CASSPPGQGSEKLFF
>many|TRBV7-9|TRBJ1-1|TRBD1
TGTGCCAGCAGCTTACAGGGGGCGAACACTGAAGCTTTCTTT
CASSLQGANTEAFF
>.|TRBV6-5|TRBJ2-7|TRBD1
TGTGCCAGCCAACCGGGGGGACAGGGGGCAAAAAAGGTGTACTTC
CASQPGGQGAKKVYF
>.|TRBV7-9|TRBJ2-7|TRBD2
TGTGCCAGCAGCCGCCGAATTAGCGGGAGCTACGAGCAGTACTTC
CASSRRISGSYEQYF
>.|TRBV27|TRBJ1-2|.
TGTGCCAGCAGTTTACAGGGAACGGCGGGCTATGGCTACACCTTC
CASSLQGTAGYGYTF
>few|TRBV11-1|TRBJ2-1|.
TGTGCCAGCAGCTCCTTTCCTGGTAATGAGCAGTTCTTC
CASSSFPGNEQFF
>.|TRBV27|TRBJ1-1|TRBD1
TGTGCCAGCAGTTTATTCGACAGGGTGGGGACTGAAGCTTTCTTT
CASSLFDRVGTEAFF
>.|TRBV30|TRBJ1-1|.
TGTGCCTGGAGTGTAAATTTGCCTAACACTGAAGCTTTCTTT
CAWSVNLPNTEAFF
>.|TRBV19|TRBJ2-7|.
TGTGCCAGTAGTCCATCCGGGGGAAGCTCCTACGAGCAGTACTTC
CASSPSGGSSYEQYF
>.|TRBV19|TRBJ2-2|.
TGTGCCAGTAGTGCACAGCGGACCGGGGAGCTGTTTTTT
CASSAQRTGELFF
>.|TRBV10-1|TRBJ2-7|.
TGCGCCAGCAGCGCTGGGGGCGAGCAGTACTTC
CASSAGGEQYF
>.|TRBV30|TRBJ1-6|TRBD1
TGTGCCTGGAGTGTACTGAGGACAGGGGACTCACCCCTCCACTTT
CAWSVLRTGDSPLHF
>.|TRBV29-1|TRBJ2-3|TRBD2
TGCAGCGTCGGCACTAGCGGGAGAACAGATACGCAGTATTTT
CSVGTSGRTDTQYF
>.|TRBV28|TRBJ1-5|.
TGTGCCAGCACCAACTTGGGTTATCAGCCCCAGCATTTT
CASTNLGYQPQHF
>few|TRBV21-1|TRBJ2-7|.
TGTGCCAGCAGCAAAGCAGAGGGTACCTACGAGCAGTACTTC
CASSKAEGTYEQYF
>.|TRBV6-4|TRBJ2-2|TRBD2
TGTGCCAGCAGCCCTAGGTCCGCGGGAGTCACCGGGGAGCTGTTTTTT
CASSPRSAGVTGELFF
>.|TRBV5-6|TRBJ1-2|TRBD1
TGTGCCAGCAGCGCGGGGACAGGGGATGGCTACACCTTC
CASSAGTGDGYTF
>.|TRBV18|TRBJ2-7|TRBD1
TGTGCCAGCTCACCCAACCGGGACAGCACCTACGAGCAGTACTTC
CASSPNRDSTYEQYF
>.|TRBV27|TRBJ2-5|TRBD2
TGTGCCAGCAGCCATAGCAGGACTAGCAAAGAGACCCAGTACTTC
CASSHSRTSKETQYF
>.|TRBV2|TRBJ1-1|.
TGTGCCAGCAGTCTACAAAGGTCTACAGCTGAAGCTTTCTTT
CASSLQRSTAEAFF
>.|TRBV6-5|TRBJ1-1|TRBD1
TGTGCCAGCAGCGGAACAGGGGTCGGGAACACTGAAGCTTTCTTT
CASSGTGVGNTEAFF
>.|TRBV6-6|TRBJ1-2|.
TGTGCCAGCGAGGGGAGTAACTATGGCTACACCTTC
CASEGSNYGYTF
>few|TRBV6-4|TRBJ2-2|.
TGTGCCAGCAGTGCAGCCCGGACATCGAACACCGGGGAGCTGTTTTTT
CASSAARTSNTGELFF
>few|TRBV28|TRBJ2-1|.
TGTGCCAGCAGTGCCCATTCTGCGGGAACCTACAATGAGCAGTTCTTC
CASSAHSAGTYNEQFF
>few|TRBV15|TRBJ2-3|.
TGTGCCACCAGCAGTGGAAGGGCGACAGATACGCAGTATTTT
CATSSGRATDTQYF
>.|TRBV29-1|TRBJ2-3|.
TGCAGCGTTGATAGGGACTCCACAGATACGCAGTATTTT
CSVDRDSTDTQYF
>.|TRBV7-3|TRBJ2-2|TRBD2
TGTGCCAGCAGCCGCACCGGGGGGGTCACCGGGGAGCTGTTTTTT
CASSRTGGVTGELFF
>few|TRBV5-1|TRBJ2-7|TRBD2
TGCGCCAGCAGCTTGGGGCTAGCGGGACCCTACGAGCAGTACTTC
CASSLGLAGPYEQYF
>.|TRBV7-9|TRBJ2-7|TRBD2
TGTGCCACCGGACTAGCGGGCTCCTACGAGCAGTACTTC
CATGLAGSYEQYF
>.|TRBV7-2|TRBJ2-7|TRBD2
TGTGCCAGCAGCTGGCGGGGGGACTACGAGCAGTACTTC
CASSWRGDYEQYF
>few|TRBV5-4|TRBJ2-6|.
TGTGCCAGCAGCTTGAGCAGCTCTGGGGCCAACGTCCTGACTTTC
CASSLSSSGANVLTF